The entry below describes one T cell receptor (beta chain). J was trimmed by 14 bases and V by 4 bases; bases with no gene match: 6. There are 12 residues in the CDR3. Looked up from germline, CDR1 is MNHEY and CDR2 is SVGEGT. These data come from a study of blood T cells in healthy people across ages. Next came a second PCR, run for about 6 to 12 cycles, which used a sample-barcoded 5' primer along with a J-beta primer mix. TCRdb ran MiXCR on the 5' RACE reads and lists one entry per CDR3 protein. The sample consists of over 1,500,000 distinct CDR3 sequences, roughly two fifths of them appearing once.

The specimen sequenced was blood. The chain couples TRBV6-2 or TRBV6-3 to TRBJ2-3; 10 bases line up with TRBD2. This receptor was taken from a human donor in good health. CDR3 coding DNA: TGTGCCAGCAGTTCGGGACTAGCGTTATCGTATTTT. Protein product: CASSSGLALSYF.